The 6 T cell receptor beta chains in this list originate from one sample, sequenced in a study of cytomegalovirus exposure and HLA in healthy donors. Both 60 Vbeta primers and 13 Jbeta primers went into the PCR. The protocol was immunoSEQ multiplex PCR, while the TCRdb copy is restricted to in-frame clones and leaves out a portion. The sample lists about 120,000 clones, over 75% occurring once. Sequencing was performed on PBMCs. These receptors all come from a woman under 30 in good health and CMV-seronegative.

The genes are TRBV4-3 and TRBJ2-1; the match to TRBD1 covers 8 bases. J was trimmed by 8 bases and V by 0 bases; bases with no gene match: 9. The CDR3 consists of 16 residues. In germline, CDR1 is LGHNA, CDR2 YSLEER. In DNA, the CDR3 is TGCGCCAGCAGCCAAGATTGGACAGGGCCCCTAGATGAGCAGTTCTTC. Translated, it gives CASSQDWTGPLDEQFF.

The chain combines TRBV7-3 with TRBJ2-7, with a weak D call TRBD1 (5 bases). This CDR3 is 13 amino acids long. Trimming cost V 2 bases and J 7 bases, with 12 bases left between them. Germline V gene data show CDR1 as SGHTA and CDR2 as FQGTGA. The CDR3 spells CASSLLQGKEQYF. The CDR3, as DNA: TGTGCCAGCAGCTTACTCCAGGGCAAGGAGCAGTACTTC.

The CDR3 nucleotides read TGTGCCAGCAGCTCTAATCCGCTTCGGCGGAGGTCGAACACTGAAGCTTTCTTT. Translating gives CASSSNPLRRRSNTEAFF. The V and J genes are TRBV7-8 and TRBJ1-1; the D is unclear. V lost 4 bases to trimming and J lost 1 base, with 22 bases between them. Germline CDR1 and CDR2: SGHVS and FQNEAQ. This CDR3 has 18 amino acids. The full variable domain, with the rest looked up from reference TRBV7-8 and TRBJ1-1, is GAGVSQSPRYKVAKRGQDVALRCDPISGHVSLFWYQQALGQGPEFLTYFQNEAQLDKSGLPSDRFFAERPEGSVSTLKIQRTQQEDSAVYLCASSSNPLRRRSNTEAFFGQGTRLTVV.

Regarding this clone: One end of the junction fails to match germline, which may point to a read error. The chain uses TRBV29-1 and TRBJ1-2, with 10 bases identical to TRBD1. Germline CDR1 and CDR2: SQVTM and ANQGSEA. This CDR3 is 17 amino acids long. In nucleotides, the CDR3 is TGCAGCGCTGAACAGCGACAGGGGGCTTCGCGGGTTTATGGCTACACCTTC. It codes for CSAEQRQGASRVYGYTF.

The V and J genes are TRBV5-1 and TRBJ1-6, with D possibly TRBD1 on 5 matching bases. V was cut by 0 bases and J by 7 bases, with 17 bases left in between. This CDR3 region has 17 residues. CDR1 and CDR2 from the germline V gene are SGHRS and YFSETQ. CDR3 sequence (DNA): TGCGCCAGCAGCTTGGGGTTTCGCAGGGAACTCAATTCACCCCTCCACTTT. Translated: CASSLGFRRELNSPLHF.

The gene calls are TRBV7-2 and TRBJ2-1; 7 nucleotides match TRBD2. The V gene's germline CDR1 is SGHTA and CDR2 FQGNSA. This CDR3 has 17 amino acids. V was pared by 1 base and J by 0 bases, with 6 bases of the junction left unmatched. The CDR3 sequence: CASSLVGGGDSYNEQFF. The DNA for the CDR3 is TGTGCCAGCAGCTTAGTGGGCGGGGGTGACTCCTACAATGAGCAGTTCTTC.